Sequencing of this T cell receptor (beta chain) was carried out in a study of blood T cell repertoires in COVID-19. About the research overall: Samples came from the United States, Italy and Spain, spanning acute and convalescent COVID-19. T cells, B-cell-depleted T cells, or PBMCs supplied cDNA or gDNA.

As handled by the study authors: Amplification of reference gene primers was used by the study to estimate nucleated cell counts. Only in-frame clones appear in the TCRdb table, and some are missing; sequencing was by immunoSEQ multiplex PCR. V, J and clone size are taken as reported in that table, and D and trimming were inferred from the DNA itself. In the table there are over 50,000 clones, 88% of which are singletons. Germline lookup yields CDR1 SGHVS and CDR2 FQNEAQ. The CDR3 consists of 13 residues. V lost 1 base to trimming and J lost 5 bases, with 8 bases between them. This clonotype originated in a man over 45 with active COVID-19. The chain uses TRBV7-8 and TRBJ1-1, with D possibly TRBD1 on 6 matching bases. What was sequenced was peripheral blood. The CDR3 protein is CASSLDQGTEAFF. CDR3 in DNA: TGTGCCAGCAGCTTAGATCAGGGGACTGAAGCTTTCTTT. Complete variable domain (other parts from reference TRBV7-8 and TRBJ1-1): GAGVSQSPRYKVAKRGQDVALRCDPISGHVSLFWYQQALGQGPEFLTYFQNEAQLDKSGLPSDRFFAERPEGSVSTLKIQRTQQEDSAVYLCASSLDQGTEAFFGQGTRLTVV.